This T cell receptor beta chain was sequenced in a study of blood T cell repertoires in COVID-19. This clone was found a few times. The trim removed 5 bases at V and 4 bases at J, leaving 11 bases unmatched. The CDR3 is 16 amino acids. Germline values: CDR1 MDHEN, CDR2 SYDVKM. Assay: immunoSEQ multiplex PCR; the TCRdb copy retains only in-frame clones and omits some. The data contain about 70,000 clones, around 78% of them singletons. The sample comprised peripheral blood. The sequence came from a human donor in a cohort sampled during active COVID-19. V is TRBV28 and J is TRBJ1-3, with 7 bases aligning to TRBD1. The CDR3 nucleotides read TGTGCCAGCAGTCTACTACAGGGGACTGCGGGAAACACCATATATTTT. Translated: CASSLLQGTAGNTIYF.